A single sample is the source of the 6 T cell receptor beta chains below, sequenced in a study of T cells in Graves' hyperthyroidism and ophthalmopathy (dated by TCRdb to 2018 to 2020). Libraries were built with multiplex PCR. Sequencing was carried out with an Illumina HiSeq 2000. The TCR beta CDR3 regions were amplified from RNA transcripts. The first round of RT-PCR for the TCR CDR3 was performed with the HTBI primer set and the Qiagen OneStep RT-PCR kit. TCRdb took the public reads, trimmed them with fastp at Q25, ran MiXCR for clone calling and kept in-frame beta chains. Rows merge per CDR3 protein into single entries with the most common DNA and genes. Here the sample has approximately 590,000 distinct CDR3 sequences; roughly 14% occur a single time. Of the sample, 6.5% to 8% falls within the top ten clones. Sequencing used blood. All receptors come from a woman in her twenties or thirties with Graves' hyperthyroidism.

This clonotype turned up a few times. V and J are TRBV25-1 and TRBJ1-2; possibly TRBD1 for D (5 bases). V was cut by 1 base and J by 5 bases, with 11 bases left in between. There are 14 residues in the CDR3. Per germline, CDR1 MGHDK and CDR2 SYGVNS. The CDR3 loop reads CASSEWDGRYGYTF. The CDR3 bases are TGTGCCAGCAGTGAATGGGACGGAAGATATGGCTACACCTTC.

This chain links TRBV20-1 with TRBJ2-7; no firm D call. Germline assignment: CDR1 DFQATT and CDR2 SNEGSKA (reference sequence). V lost 1 base and J 4 bases, leaving 17 bases between the germline ends. The CDR3 loop spans 15 amino acids. The CDR3 here is CSARVGYGLGYEQYF. CDR3 nucleotide sequence: TGCAGTGCTAGAGTTGGGTATGGCCTAGGTTACGAGCAGTACTTC.

About this clonotype: With a much larger clone just one base away, this may be a read error. The rearrangement uses TRBV12-3 or TRBV12-4 and TRBJ2-3, with TRBD1 matching 9 bases. V lost 5 bases, J lost 0 bases, and 9 bases stayed unmatched. This CDR3 is built from 17 residues. The CDR3 DNA is TGTGCCAGCAGTGAAGGGACAGGGAAGCGGAGCACAGATACGCAGTATTTT. This gives the protein CASSEGTGKRSTDTQYF.

This clonotype was seen only a few times. The chain carries TRBV4-1 and TRBJ1-1, with 8 bases identical to TRBD1. This CDR3 contains 13 residues. Per germline, CDR1 MGHRA and CDR2 YSYEKL. V lost 3 bases to trimming and J lost 6 bases; unmatched junction nucleotides: 3. As DNA, the CDR3 is TGCGCCAGCAGCCAGAGGACAGGGCCTGAAGCTTTCTTT. Residues: CASSQRTGPEAFF.

The V and J genes are TRBV6-1 and TRBJ1-1; maybe TRBD1 (5 bases). The ends were cut back, 6 bases at V and 4 bases at J, with 15 bases in the middle. Germline V lookup: CDR1 MNHNS, CDR2 SASEGT. CDR3 length: 14 residues. The CDR3 loop reads CASSSLAGTTEAFF. The CDR3 bases are TGTGCCAGCAGCTCCCTGGCTGGGACCACTGAAGCTTTCTTT.

The sample holds many counts of this clonotype. The chain joins TRBV3-1 to TRBJ1-5, with D unresolved. Between the trimmed V and J ends, which lost 0 bases and 3 bases, there was a span of 3 bases. The CDR3 sequence is 13 residues long. From germline, CDR1 is LGHDT and CDR2 YNNKEL (reference sequence). Here the CDR3 reads CASSQDLNQPQHF. DNA for the CDR3: TGTGCCAGCAGCCAAGATCTCAATCAGCCCCAGCATTTT. Filled out from reference TRBV3-1 and TRBJ1-5, the complete variable domain reads DTAVSQTPKYLVTQMGNDKSIKCEQNLGHDTMYWYKQDSKKFLKIMFSYNNKELIINETVPNRFSPKSPDKAHLNLHINSLELGDSAVYFCASSQDLNQPQHFGDGTRLSIL.